These T cell receptor beta chains were read from a single sample in a study of CD8 T cells in ankylosing spondylitis. Using its own MiXCR run on the 5' RACE reads, TCRdb lists one record per CDR3 protein. Of a few hundred thousand distinct CDR3 sequences in the sample, over 15% were seen once. The sample was blood, either unsorted or a sorted T cell fraction (not recorded which). The receptors come from a male donor with ankylosing spondylitis or in good health (not recorded which). Both conserved end residues are part of each CDR3. The D gene is left open where the match is weak. Rows may omit the clone size; those that give it use once, few, many or a size class.

j_call | d_call | v_call | clone_size | cdr3_length | cdr3_nt | cdr3_aa
TRBJ2-1 | TRBD2 | TRBV29-1 | . | 14 | TGCAGCGGCGTTAGCGGGAGGGGTCGCAATGAGCAGTTCTTC | CSGVSGRGRNEQFF
TRBJ2-5 | . | TRBV12-3/TRBV12-4 | . | 14 | TGTGCCAGCAGTTTGTTCAGGGTTGCGGAGACCCAGTACTTC | CASSLFRVAETQYF
TRBJ1-4 | . | TRBV5-1 | . | 16 | TGCGCCAGCAGCTTGGTCCCGGATTCAACTAATGAAAAACTGTTTTTT | CASSLVPDSTNEKLFF
TRBJ1-2 | . | TRBV9 | many | 15 | TGTGCCAGCAGCACGAGGCTTTTGGGGGGCAGTGGCTACACCTTC | CASSTRLLGGSGYTF
TRBJ2-4 | . | TRBV12-3/TRBV12-4 | . | 13 | TGTGCCAGCAGAAACGGGGGCGAGGTCATTCAGTACTTC | CASRNGGEVIQYF
TRBJ2-7 | TRBD2 | TRBV9 | . | 18 | TGTGCCAGCAGCCAAGGGACTAGCGGGAGAGATCCCTACTACGAGCAGTACTTC | CASSQGTSGRDPYYEQYF
TRBJ2-7 | TRBD2 | TRBV2 | few | 13 | TGTGCCAGCGTGGGACTAGCGGGATACGAGCAGTACTTC | CASVGLAGYEQYF
TRBJ1-2 | . | TRBV11-2 | . | 16 | TGTGCCAGCAGCGCCTTCGCCGGCCCCTATAACTATGGCTACACCTTC | CASSAFAGPYNYGYTF
TRBJ2-7 | TRBD2 | TRBV12-3/TRBV12-4 | . | 16 | TGTGCCAGCAGTTATCGTGGGGGACTAGCGGGGGACGAGCAGTACTTC | CASSYRGGLAGDEQYF
TRBJ1-1 | TRBD1 | TRBV20-1 | many | 12 | TGCAGTGCCTGTGGACAGGGCACTGAAGCTTTCTTT | CSACGQGTEAFF
TRBJ2-2 | . | TRBV5-1 | few | 13 | TGCGCCAGCAGAGGGCTAAATACCGGGGAGCTGTTTTTT | CASRGLNTGELFF
TRBJ2-5 | TRBD2 | TRBV11-2 | . | 17 | TGTGCCAGCACCGATTACCTTCGGGGGGACTTCCAAGAGACCCAGTACTTC | CASTDYLRGDFQETQYF
TRBJ2-7 | . | TRBV7-9 | many | 13 | TGTGCCAGCAGCTTGGGTGGGACGTACGAGCAGTACTTC | CASSLGGTYEQYF
TRBJ1-1 | TRBD1 | TRBV27 | . | 14 | TGTGCCAGCAGGTCAGGGGGCTCGGGCGCTGAAGCTTTCTTT | CASRSGGSGAEAFF
TRBJ2-5 | TRBD2 | TRBV9 | . | 16 | TGTGCCAGCAGCGAGACTCTAGCGGGAGGTAGGGAGACCCAGTACTTC | CASSETLAGGRETQYF
TRBJ2-3 | TRBD2 | TRBV7-2 | . | 15 | TGTGCCAGCACCGATCTAGCGGGAGGTACAGATACGCAGTATTTT | CASTDLAGGTDTQYF
TRBJ1-5 | . | TRBV6-6 | few | 13 | TGTGCCAGGAGCCTCAGGGAAGGTCAGCCCCAGCATTTT | CARSLREGQPQHF
TRBJ2-1 | TRBD1 | TRBV12-5 | . | 15 | TGTGCTAGTGGTTTGGTCGGATTAGGGGGCGATGAGCAGTTCTTC | CASGLVGLGGDEQFF
TRBJ2-5 | . | TRBV27 | . | 13 | TGTGCCAGCAGTTGGGGACGTTTGGAGACCCAGTACTTC | CASSWGRLETQYF
TRBJ2-7 | . | TRBV12-3/TRBV12-4 | few | 16 | TGTGCCAGCAGTTTAGAGGGACGCCCAGGAGCTGGCGAGCAGTACTTC | CASSLEGRPGAGEQYF
TRBJ2-5 | . | TRBV7-7 | few | 15 | TGTGCTAGCAGCTTAGAATCAGAGTCCGCGAAGACCCAGTACTTC | CASSLESESAKTQYF
TRBJ1-1 | . | TRBV3-1 | . | 13 | TGTGCCAGCCTCCGGGCGGGTCACACTGAAGCTTTCTTT | CASLRAGHTEAFF
TRBJ1-1 | . | TRBV6-6 | few | 12 | TGTGCCAGCAGTTACTCGGGGGCAGAAGCTTTCTTT | CASSYSGAEAFF
TRBJ1-4 | TRBD1 | TRBV29-1 | few | 13 | TGCAGCGTTCTGACAGGGGGCGAAGAAAAACTGTTTTTT | CSVLTGGEEKLFF
TRBJ2-5 | TRBD1 | TRBV7-9 | . | 15 | TGTGCCAGCAGCTCACAGGGGGGATCACAAGAGACCCAGTACTTC | CASSSQGGSQETQYF
TRBJ1-5 | . | TRBV12-3/TRBV12-4 | few | 12 | TGTGCCAGCAGTTTGAGGGATCAGCCCCAGCATTTT | CASSLRDQPQHF
TRBJ2-5 | . | TRBV7-2 | few | 13 | TGTGCCAGCAGCTTAATCGTGGGGCAGACCCAGTACTTC | CASSLIVGQTQYF
TRBJ2-3 | . | TRBV20-1 | many | 13 | TGCAGTGCCAGCGAGGATCTCACAGATACGCAGTATTTT | CSASEDLTDTQYF
TRBJ2-1 | . | TRBV5-1 | . | 15 | TGCGCCAGCACGACAGGTTATGGATCACGCAATGAGCAGTTCTTC | CASTTGYGSRNEQFF
TRBJ2-1 | TRBD2 | TRBV5-6 | . | 19 | TGTGCCAGCAGCCAGGGGACTAGCGGGAGGCTCCGCTCCTACAATGAGCAGTTCTTC | CASSQGTSGRLRSYNEQFF
TRBJ2-3 | TRBD2 | TRBV7-2 | . | 16 | TGTGCCAGCAGCTTAGCGCGGCTAGCGGGAATCGATACGCAGTATTTT | CASSLARLAGIDTQYF
TRBJ2-7 | . | TRBV12-3/TRBV12-4 | many | 14 | TGTGCCAGCAGTTTACCAGGGAGCCACCACGAGCAGTACTTC | CASSLPGSHHEQYF
TRBJ2-3 | . | TRBV7-6 | few | 19 | TGTGCCAGCAGCTTAGCGCGGTCGGCAGTGCCTTCTAGCACAGATACGCAGTATTTT | CASSLARSAVPSSTDTQYF
TRBJ2-7 | . | TRBV29-1 | few | 14 | TGCAGCGTTGAAGTGGCCGATCTACCCTACGAGCAGTACTTC | CSVEVADLPYEQYF
TRBJ2-2 | TRBD2 | TRBV7-8 | . | 16 | TGTGCCAGCAGCTTAATTAGCGGGAGGGACACCGGGGAGCTGTTTTTT | CASSLISGRDTGELFF
TRBJ2-5 | TRBD1 | TRBV27 | . | 14 | TGTGCCAGCAGTTTATCGACAGGGGGAGAGACCCAGTACTTC | CASSLSTGGETQYF
TRBJ2-7 | . | TRBV5-1 | . | 14 | TGCGCCAGCAGCTACCGACAGGACAGCTACGAGCAGTACTTC | CASSYRQDSYEQYF
TRBJ2-1 | . | TRBV9 | . | 19 | TGTGCCAGCAGCGTAGCTAGAGCCATCGGGGAGAACTCCTACAATGAGCAGTTCTTC | CASSVARAIGENSYNEQFF
TRBJ2-1 | . | TRBV2 | many | 15 | TGTGCCAGCAGTGACTCCATTAGCTCCTACAATGAGCAGTTCTTC | CASSDSISSYNEQFF
TRBJ2-5 | TRBD2 | TRBV5-1 | few | 16 | TGCGCCAGTGGGCTAGGGGCTAGCGGGACCCAAGAGACCCAGTACTTC | CASGLGASGTQETQYF
TRBJ2-1 | TRBD2 | TRBV4-1 | . | 15 | TGCGCCAGCAGCCCTTTGGGACTAGGGTACAATGAGCAGTTCTTC | CASSPLGLGYNEQFF
TRBJ1-5 | . | TRBV20-1 | . | 11 | TGCAGTGCCCTCGCCAATCAGCCCCAGCATTTT | CSALANQPQHF
TRBJ1-5 | . | TRBV4-3 | many | 16 | TGCGCCAGCAGCCAACCCTTGGGGGGCGAGGATCAGCCCCAGCATTTT | CASSQPLGGEDQPQHF
TRBJ2-7 | . | TRBV5-4 | . | 12 | TGTGCCAGCAGCCCACAGGGATCCGAGCAGTACTTC | CASSPQGSEQYF
TRBJ2-7 | . | TRBV14 | . | 15 | TGTGCCAGCAGCCAAGATTTTACGGGTGTGGGCGAGCAGTACTTC | CASSQDFTGVGEQYF
TRBJ1-2 | . | TRBV2 | few | 14 | TGTGCCAGCACAGCCGCGGGACTGTACTATGGCTACACCTTC | CASTAAGLYYGYTF
TRBJ1-4 | . | TRBV7-8 | many | 16 | TGTGCCAGCAGCTTAGATGGCAGGGCCCCCCATGAAAAACTGTTTTTT | CASSLDGRAPHEKLFF
TRBJ2-2 | . | TRBV5-1 | once | 17 | TGCGCCAGCAGCGCCTCCTGGGAGGGGGCAAACACCGGGGAGCTGTTTTTT | CASSASWEGANTGELFF
TRBJ2-2 | TRBD2 | TRBV11-2 | . | 18 | TGTGCCAGCAGCTTAGTGGTTCTAGCGGGAGTTAGCACCGGGGAGCTGTTTTTT | CASSLVVLAGVSTGELFF